One sample yielded the 13 T cell receptor beta chains listed below, sequenced in a study of cytomegalovirus exposure and HLA in healthy donors. A multiplex PCR was run with 60 Vbeta primers and 13 Jbeta primers. Some clones are missing from TCRdb's copy, which holds only in-frame ones; the method was immunoSEQ multiplex PCR. Of roughly 200,000 clones detected, just under 80% appear once; the ten largest clones hold approximately 2.9%. Sample: PBMCs. The receptors were sampled from a female donor in good health and CMV-seronegative.

The J gene is TRBJ2-7, the V gene TRBV29-1; 8 nucleotides align to TRBD2. This CDR3 has 13 amino acids. Germline CDR1 is SQVTM and CDR2 is ANQGSEA. The V gene end was trimmed by 7 bases and the J gene end by 6 bases; junction bases not matched to a gene: 11. CDR3 in DNA: TGCAGCGCCGTAACGGGACTAGGGAGCGAGCAGTACTTC. It encodes CSAVTGLGSEQYF.

As DNA, the CDR3 is TGTGCCAGCAGCTTGTCAGGGCGGAACACTGAAGCTTTCTTT. It encodes CASSLSGRNTEAFF. This sequence joins TRBV7-9 and TRBJ1-1; weak D call: TRBD1 (5 bases). The ends were cut back, 3 bases at V and 1 base at J, with 9 bases in the middle. The CDR3 runs to 14 residues. Germline V gene lookup returns CDR1 SEHNR and CDR2 FQNEAQ (reference sequence).

The chain links TRBV7-9 to TRBJ2-1; D remains ambiguous. The CDR3 totals 15 residues. V dropped 2 bases and J dropped 2 bases, with 10 bases sitting between them. From germline, CDR1 is SEHNR and CDR2 FQNEAQ (reference sequence). CDR3 loop: CASSLQTGAYNEQFF. CDR3 nucleotides: TGTGCCAGCAGCTTACAGACTGGCGCCTACAATGAGCAGTTCTTC.

In its sample, this clone was seen a few times. This sequence joins TRBV13 and TRBJ2-7; D gene ambiguous. The CDR3 has 12 amino acids. Germline CDR1 is PRHDT and CDR2 is FYEKMQ (reference sequence). V was shortened by 3 bases and J by 2 bases, with 5 bases between the two germline ends. The CDR3 loop reads CASSFTAYEQYF. As DNA, the CDR3 is TGTGCCAGCAGCTTCACAGCCTACGAGCAGTACTTC.

The chain combines TRBV5-6 with TRBJ1-5, with unresolved D. Germline-derived CDR1 and CDR2 are SGHDT and YYEEEE. The CDR3 length is 13 residues. Deletions cut 2 bases from V and 3 bases from J, with 6 bases between. The CDR3 region has the DNA TGTGCCAGCAGCTTAGGAGTCAATCAGCCCCAGCATTTT. Translating gives CASSLGVNQPQHF. Complete variable domain (other parts from reference TRBV5-6 and TRBJ1-5): DAGVTQSPTHLIKTRGQQVTLRCSPKSGHDTVSWYQQALGQGPQFIFQYYEEEERQRGNFPDRFSGHQFPNYSSELNVNALLLGDSALYLCASSLGVNQPQHFGDGTRLSIL.

This clone was found once. The chain recombines TRBV5-6 with TRBJ2-2; TRBD1 aligns across 7 bases. The V gene's germline CDR1 is SGHDT and CDR2 YYEEEE. Trimming at V came to 2 bases and at J to 3 bases, leaving 4 bases not matched to a gene. The CDR3 runs to 15 residues. CDR3 nucleotides: TGTGCCAGCAGCTTAGGGGGCCGACACACCGGGGAGCTGTTTTTT. Encoded protein: CASSLGGRHTGELFF.

This clone came up once. The chain is built from TRBV5-1 and TRBJ2-2, with 10 bases identical to TRBD1. The V gene end was trimmed by 0 bases and the J gene end by 7 bases; junction bases not matched to a gene: 9. The CDR3 totals 17 residues. Germline lookup yields CDR1 SGHRS and CDR2 YFSETQ. CDR3 amino acids: CASSLGRTGGQDGELFF. The CDR3 DNA reads TGCGCCAGCAGCTTGGGACGGACAGGGGGGCAGGACGGGGAGCTGTTTTTT.

V and J are TRBV7-2 and TRBJ2-3, with D tentatively TRBD2 (6 bases). The V gene's germline CDR1 is SGHTA and CDR2 FQGNSA. The CDR3 covers 16 residues. V was pared by 0 bases and J by 5 bases, with 15 bases between. In nucleotides, the CDR3 is TGTGCCAGCAGCTTAGCACTTGGGGGGAGGAAAGATACGCAGTATTTT. Protein product: CASSLALGGRKDTQYF.

The gene calls are TRBV6-1 and TRBJ1-1; D possibly corresponds to TRBD1 (6 bases). V dropped 6 bases and J dropped 1 base, with 12 bases sitting between them. Per the germline V gene, CDR1 is MNHNS and CDR2 is SASEGT. This CDR3 has 14 amino acids. The chain's CDR3 is CASRPRTENTEAFF. The CDR3 region has the DNA TGTGCCAGCAGGCCAAGGACAGAGAACACTGAAGCTTTCTTT.

The V call is TRBV6-5, the J call TRBJ1-4; D ambiguous. The CDR3 is 15 amino acids. V lost 0 bases, J lost 8 bases, and 13 bases lay in between. Germline CDR1 reads MNHEY; CDR2 reads SVGAGI. The CDR3 sequence is CASSYSNGLWEKLFF. The CDR3 DNA sequence: TGTGCCAGCAGTTACTCGAATGGGCTTTGGGAAAAACTGTTTTTT.

This chain links TRBV7-9 with TRBJ2-7; D is ambiguous. The CDR3 has 14 amino acids. CDR1 SEHNR and CDR2 FQNEAQ come from the germline V gene (reference sequence). V lost 1 base and J 0 bases, leaving 7 bases between the germline ends. CDR3: CASSLGGNSYEQYF. CDR3 sequence (DNA): TGTGCCAGCAGCTTAGGCGGCAACTCCTACGAGCAGTACTTC.

This chain links TRBV9 with TRBJ2-3; tentatively, D is TRBD2 (5 bases). V was pared by 2 bases and J by 3 bases, with 10 bases between. This CDR3 region has 14 residues. Germline CDR1 reads SGDLS; CDR2 reads YYNGEE. CDR3 in amino acids: CASSVFSGTDTQYF. The CDR3 DNA is TGTGCCAGCAGCGTCTTTTCGGGAACAGATACGCAGTATTTT.

This clone was seen only a few times. V usage is TRBV5-6 and J usage is TRBJ2-4; D might be TRBD2 (6 bases). This CDR3 spans 14 amino acids. V lost 4 bases to trimming and J lost 1 base, with 9 bases between them. The V gene's germline CDR1 is SGHDT and CDR2 YYEEEE. The CDR3 loop is CASSQGLAKNIQYF. The CDR3 DNA follows: TGTGCCAGCAGCCAGGGACTTGCCAAAAACATTCAGTACTTC.